This TCR beta chain was recovered during a study of spatial heterogeneity in lung cancer. The wider study: Correlation of TCR transcript counts in tumor regions with a T cell module score from matched bulk RNA-seq was strong. An average of more than ten raw reads was observed per unique TCR and UMI combination. Study-level points and caveats: How many expanded intratumoral alpha and beta TCRs were present tracked the tumor mutation count, which was a count of nonsynonymous mutations.

This CDR3 has 15 amino acids. V dropped 6 bases and J dropped 5; count of bases not matched to a gene: 8. TCRdb used MiXCR to reprocess the 5' RACE reads, holding one entry per CDR3 protein. Altogether tens of thousands of distinct CDR3 sequences are present, approximately 16% being singletons, with the ten largest covering more than 30%. Time point here: sample taken at primary tumor resection. Note on this clonotype: Its antigen is unknown.

The V and J genes are TRBV12-3 or TRBV12-4 and TRBJ2-5; TRBD2 aligns across 11 bases. The material sequenced was lung tumor tissue, taken at surgery. This TCR was recovered from a female donor with early-stage non-small cell lung cancer. Here the CDR3 reads CASSQTSGSRETQYF. CDR3 bases: TGTGCCAGCAGCCAAACTAGCGGGAGTCGTGAGACCCAGTACTTC.